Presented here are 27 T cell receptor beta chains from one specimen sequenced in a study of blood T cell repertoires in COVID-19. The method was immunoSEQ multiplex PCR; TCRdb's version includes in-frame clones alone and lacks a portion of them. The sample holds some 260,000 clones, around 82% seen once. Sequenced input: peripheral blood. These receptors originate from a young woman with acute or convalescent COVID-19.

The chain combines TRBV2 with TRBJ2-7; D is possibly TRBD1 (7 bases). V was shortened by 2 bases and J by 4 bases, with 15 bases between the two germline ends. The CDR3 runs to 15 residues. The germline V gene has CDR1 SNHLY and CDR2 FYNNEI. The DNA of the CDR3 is TGTGCCAGCAGTGAACTCGCAGGGGGGAGGTACGAGCAGTACTTC. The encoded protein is CASSELAGGRYEQYF.

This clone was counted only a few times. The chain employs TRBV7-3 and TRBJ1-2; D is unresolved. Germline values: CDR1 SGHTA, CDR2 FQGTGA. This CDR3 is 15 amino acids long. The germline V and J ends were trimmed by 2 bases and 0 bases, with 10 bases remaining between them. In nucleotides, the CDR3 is TGTGCCAGCAGCTTAGAGGCAGATACTAACTATGGCTACACCTTC. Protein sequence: CASSLEADTNYGYTF.

As DNA, the CDR3 is TGTGCCTGGAGTGTACTCGGACAGGTCGGTGAAAAACTGTTTTTT. Translating it yields CAWSVLGQVGEKLFF. V usage is TRBV30 and J usage is TRBJ1-4; 7 bases are shared with TRBD1. Germline loops: CDR1 GTSNPN, CDR2 SVGIG (reference sequence). CDR3 length: 15 residues. The J segment lost 7 bases and the V segment lost 0 bases, leaving 8 bases of the junction unmatched.

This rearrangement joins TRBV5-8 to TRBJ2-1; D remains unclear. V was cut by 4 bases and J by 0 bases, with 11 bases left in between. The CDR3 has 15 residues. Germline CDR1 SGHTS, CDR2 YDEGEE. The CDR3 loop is CASSRRSSSYNEQFF. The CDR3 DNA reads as TGTGCCAGCAGCCGACGTTCTAGCTCCTACAATGAGCAGTTCTTC.

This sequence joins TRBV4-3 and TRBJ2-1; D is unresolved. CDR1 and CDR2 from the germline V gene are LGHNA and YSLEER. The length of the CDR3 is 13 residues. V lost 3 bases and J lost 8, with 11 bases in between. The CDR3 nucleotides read TGCGCCAGCAGCCACCGACTGTTCGATGAGCAGTTCTTC. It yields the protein CASSHRLFDEQFF.

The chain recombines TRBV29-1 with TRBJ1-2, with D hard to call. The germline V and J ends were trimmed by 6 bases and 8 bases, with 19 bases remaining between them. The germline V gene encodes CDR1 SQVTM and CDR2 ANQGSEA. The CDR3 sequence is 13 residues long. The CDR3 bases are TGCAGCGTCACAGAGTCCCACGAATGGGGCTACACCTTC. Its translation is CSVTESHEWGYTF.

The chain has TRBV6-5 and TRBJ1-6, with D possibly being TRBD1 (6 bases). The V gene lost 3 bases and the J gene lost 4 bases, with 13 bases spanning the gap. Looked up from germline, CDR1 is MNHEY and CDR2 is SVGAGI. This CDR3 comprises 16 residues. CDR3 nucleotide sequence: TGTGCCAGCAGTTATCAACAGGGAACATATAATTCACCCCTCCACTTT. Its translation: CASSYQQGTYNSPLHF.

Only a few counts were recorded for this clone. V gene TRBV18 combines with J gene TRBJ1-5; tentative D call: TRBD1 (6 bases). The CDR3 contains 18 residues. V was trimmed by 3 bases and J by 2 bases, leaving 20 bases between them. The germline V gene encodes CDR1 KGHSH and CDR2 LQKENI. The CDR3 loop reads CASSPLGRGSSGNQPQHF. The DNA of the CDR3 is TGTGCCAGCTCACCTTTGGGGAGGGGGTCGAGTGGCAATCAGCCCCAGCATTTT.

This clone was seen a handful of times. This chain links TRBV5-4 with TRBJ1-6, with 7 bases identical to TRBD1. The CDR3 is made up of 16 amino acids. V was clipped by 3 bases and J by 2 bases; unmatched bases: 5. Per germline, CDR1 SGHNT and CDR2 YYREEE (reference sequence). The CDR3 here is CASSSRQGPYNSPLHF. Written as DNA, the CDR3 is TGTGCCAGCAGCTCCCGACAGGGCCCCTATAATTCACCCCTCCACTTT. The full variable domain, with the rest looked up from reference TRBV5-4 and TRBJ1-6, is ETGVTQSPTHLIKTRGQQVTLRCSSQSGHNTVSWYQQALGQGPQFIFQYYREEENGRGNFPPRFSGLQFPNYSSELNVNALELDDSALYLCASSSRQGPYNSPLHFGNGTRLTVT.

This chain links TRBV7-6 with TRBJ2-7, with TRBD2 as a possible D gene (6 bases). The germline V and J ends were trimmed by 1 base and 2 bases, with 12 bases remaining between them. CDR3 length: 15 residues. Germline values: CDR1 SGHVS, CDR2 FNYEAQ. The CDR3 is CASSLVGGTTYEQYF. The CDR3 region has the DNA TGTGCCAGCAGCTTAGTCGGCGGGACCACCTACGAGCAGTACTTC.

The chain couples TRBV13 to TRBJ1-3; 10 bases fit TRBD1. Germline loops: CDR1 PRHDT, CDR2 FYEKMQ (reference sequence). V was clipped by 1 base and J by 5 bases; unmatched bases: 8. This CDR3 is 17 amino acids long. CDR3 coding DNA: TGTGCCAGCAGCTTAGTTGGGACAGGGGTCCACCGAAACACCATATATTTT. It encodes CASSLVGTGVHRNTIYF.

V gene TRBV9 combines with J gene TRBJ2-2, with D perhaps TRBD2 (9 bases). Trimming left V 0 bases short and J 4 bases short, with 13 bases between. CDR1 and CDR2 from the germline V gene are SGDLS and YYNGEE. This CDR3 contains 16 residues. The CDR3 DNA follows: TGTGCCAGCAGCGTAGCTAGCGGGACAGGCACCGGGGAGCTGTTTTTT. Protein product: CASSVASGTGTGELFF.

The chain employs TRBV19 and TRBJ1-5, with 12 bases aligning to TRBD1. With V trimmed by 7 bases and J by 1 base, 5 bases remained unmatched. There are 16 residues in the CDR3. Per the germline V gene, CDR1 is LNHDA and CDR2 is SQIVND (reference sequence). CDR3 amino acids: CASTRDRGLSNQPQHF. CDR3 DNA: TGTGCCAGTACCCGGGACAGGGGGCTGAGCAATCAGCCCCAGCATTTT.

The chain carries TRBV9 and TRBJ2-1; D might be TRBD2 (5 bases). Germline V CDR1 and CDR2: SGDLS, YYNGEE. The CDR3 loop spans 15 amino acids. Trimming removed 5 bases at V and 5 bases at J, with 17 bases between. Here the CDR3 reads CASSIRGESDNEQFF. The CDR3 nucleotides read TGTGCCAGCAGTATACGGGGTGAGTCTGACAATGAGCAGTTCTTC.

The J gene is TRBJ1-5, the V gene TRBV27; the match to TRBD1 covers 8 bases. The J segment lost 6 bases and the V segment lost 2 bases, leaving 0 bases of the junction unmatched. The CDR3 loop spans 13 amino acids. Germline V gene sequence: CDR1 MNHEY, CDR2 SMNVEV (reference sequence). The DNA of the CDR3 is TGTGCCAGCAGTTTACAGGGGGCTCAGCCCCAGCATTTT. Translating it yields CASSLQGAQPQHF.

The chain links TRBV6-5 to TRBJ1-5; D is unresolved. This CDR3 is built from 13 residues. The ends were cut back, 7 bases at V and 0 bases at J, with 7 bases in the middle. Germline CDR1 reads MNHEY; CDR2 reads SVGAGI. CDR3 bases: TGTGCCAGCAAACAGCTTAGCAATCAGCCCCAGCATTTT. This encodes CASKQLSNQPQHF.

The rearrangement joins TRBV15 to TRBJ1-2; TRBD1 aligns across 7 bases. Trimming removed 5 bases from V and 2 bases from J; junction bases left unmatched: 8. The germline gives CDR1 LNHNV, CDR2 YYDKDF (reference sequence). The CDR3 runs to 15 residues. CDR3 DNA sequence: TGTGCCACCAGCGAAGGACAGGAGGCCAACTATGGCTACACCTTC. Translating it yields CATSEGQEANYGYTF.

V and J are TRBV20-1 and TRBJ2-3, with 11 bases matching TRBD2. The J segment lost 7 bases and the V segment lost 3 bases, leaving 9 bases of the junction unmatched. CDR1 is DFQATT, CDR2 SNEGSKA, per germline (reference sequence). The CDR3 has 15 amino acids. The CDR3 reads CSASWNSGRGNTQYF. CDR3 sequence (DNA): TGCAGTGCTAGTTGGAATAGCGGGAGGGGGAATACGCAGTATTTT.

The CDR3 DNA follows: TGTGCCAGCAGCCTAGCGGGGGGAACCTACGAGCAGTACTTC. Its translation is CASSLAGGTYEQYF. This chain joins TRBV28 and TRBJ2-7; 11 nucleotides line up with TRBD2. Germline CDR1 and CDR2: MDHEN and SYDVKM. J was trimmed by 2 bases and V by 6 bases; bases with no gene match: 3. This CDR3 region has 14 residues.

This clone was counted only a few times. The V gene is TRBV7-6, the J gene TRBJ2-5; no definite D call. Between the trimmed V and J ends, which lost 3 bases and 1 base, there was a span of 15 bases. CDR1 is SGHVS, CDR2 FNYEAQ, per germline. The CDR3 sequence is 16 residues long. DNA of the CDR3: TGTGCCAGCAGCTTTGATGGCAGGCTGGTCCAAGAGACCCAGTACTTC. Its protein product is CASSFDGRLVQETQYF. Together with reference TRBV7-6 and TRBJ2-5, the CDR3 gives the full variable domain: GAGVSQSPRYKVTKRGQDVALRCDPISGHVSLYWYRQALGQGPEFLTYFNYEAQQDKSGLPNDRFSAERPEGSISTLTIQRTEQRDSAMYRCASSFDGRLVQETQYFGPGTRLLVL.

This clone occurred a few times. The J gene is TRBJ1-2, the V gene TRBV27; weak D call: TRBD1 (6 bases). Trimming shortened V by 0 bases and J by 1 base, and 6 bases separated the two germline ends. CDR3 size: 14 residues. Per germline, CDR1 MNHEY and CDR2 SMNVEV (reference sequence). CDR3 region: CASSLSDSNYGYTF. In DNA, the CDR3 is TGTGCCAGCAGTTTATCGGACAGTAACTATGGCTACACCTTC.

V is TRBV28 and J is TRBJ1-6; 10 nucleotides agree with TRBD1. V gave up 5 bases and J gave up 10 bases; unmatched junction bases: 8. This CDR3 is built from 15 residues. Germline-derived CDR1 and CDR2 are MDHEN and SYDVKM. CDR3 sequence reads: CASSPRTGGMSPLHF. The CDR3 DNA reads TGTGCCAGCAGTCCCCGGACAGGGGGAATGTCACCCCTCCACTTT.

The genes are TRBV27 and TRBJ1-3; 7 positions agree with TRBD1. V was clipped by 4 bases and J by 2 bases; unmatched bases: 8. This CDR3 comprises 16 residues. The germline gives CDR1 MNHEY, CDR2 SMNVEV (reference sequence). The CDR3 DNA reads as TGTGCCAGCAGTTCTCACCCGACAGGGACTGGAAACACCATATATTTT. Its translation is CASSSHPTGTGNTIYF.

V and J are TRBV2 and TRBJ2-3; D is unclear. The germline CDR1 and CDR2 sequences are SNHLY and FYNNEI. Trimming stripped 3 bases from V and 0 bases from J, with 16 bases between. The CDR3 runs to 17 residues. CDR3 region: CASSDAPHTSSTDTQYF. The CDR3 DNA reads TGTGCCAGCAGTGATGCGCCTCATACGTCTAGCACAGATACGCAGTATTTT.

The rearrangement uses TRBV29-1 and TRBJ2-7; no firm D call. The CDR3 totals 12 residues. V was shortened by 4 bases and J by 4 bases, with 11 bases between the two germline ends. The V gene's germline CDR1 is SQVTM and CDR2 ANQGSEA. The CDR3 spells CSVVLDPYEQYF. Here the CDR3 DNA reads TGCAGCGTTGTGCTAGATCCGTACGAGCAGTACTTC.

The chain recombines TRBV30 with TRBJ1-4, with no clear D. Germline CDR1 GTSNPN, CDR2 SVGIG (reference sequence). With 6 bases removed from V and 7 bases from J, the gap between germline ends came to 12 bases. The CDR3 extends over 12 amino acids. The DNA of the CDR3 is TGTGCCTGCCCCGCTGGCGGTGAAAAACTGTTTTTT. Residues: CACPAGGEKLFF.

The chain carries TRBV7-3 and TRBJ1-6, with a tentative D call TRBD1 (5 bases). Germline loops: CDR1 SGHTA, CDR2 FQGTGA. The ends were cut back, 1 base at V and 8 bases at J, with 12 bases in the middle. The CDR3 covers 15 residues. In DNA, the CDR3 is TGTGCCAGCAGCTTAAAGCGGGGAGGGGATTCACCCCTCCACTTT. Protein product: CASSLKRGGDSPLHF. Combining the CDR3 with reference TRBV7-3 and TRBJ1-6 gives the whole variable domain GAGVSQTPSNKVTEKGKYVELRCDPISGHTALYWYRQSLGQGPEFLIYFQGTGAADDSGLPNDRFFAVRPEGSVSTLKIQRTERGDSAVYLCASSLKRGGDSPLHFGNGTRLTVT.